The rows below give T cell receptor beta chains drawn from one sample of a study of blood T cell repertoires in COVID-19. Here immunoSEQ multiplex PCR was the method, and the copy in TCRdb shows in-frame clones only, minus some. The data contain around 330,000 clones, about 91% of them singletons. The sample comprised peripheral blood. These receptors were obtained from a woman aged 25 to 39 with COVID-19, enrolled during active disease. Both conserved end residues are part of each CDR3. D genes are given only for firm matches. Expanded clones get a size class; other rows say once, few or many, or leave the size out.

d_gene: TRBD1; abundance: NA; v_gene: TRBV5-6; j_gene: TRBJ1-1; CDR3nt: TGTGCCAGCAGCGACTATTTGACAGGGGGAAACACTGAAGCTTTCTTT; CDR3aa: CASSDYLTGGNTEAFF
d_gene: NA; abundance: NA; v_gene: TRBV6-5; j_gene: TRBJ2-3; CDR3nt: TGTGCCAGCAGCAGGGGCGGGACAGGCACAGATACGCAGTATTTT; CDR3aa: CASSRGGTGTDTQYF
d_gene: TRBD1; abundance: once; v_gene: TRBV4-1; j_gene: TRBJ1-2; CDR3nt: TGCGCCAGCAGCCAAGATATCGTTGCCCAGGGGGGCTATGGCTACACCTTC; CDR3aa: CASSQDIVAQGGYGYTF
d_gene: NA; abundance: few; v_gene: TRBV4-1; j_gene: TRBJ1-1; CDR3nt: TGCGCCAGCAGGCTCCCGGGGGGGAACACTGAAGCTTTCTTT; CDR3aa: CASRLPGGNTEAFF
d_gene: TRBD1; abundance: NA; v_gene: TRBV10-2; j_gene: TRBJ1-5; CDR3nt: TGCGCCAGTGGACAGGGGGCCCATCAGCCCCAGCATTTT; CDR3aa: CASGQGAHQPQHF
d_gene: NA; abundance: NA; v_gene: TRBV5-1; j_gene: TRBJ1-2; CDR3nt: TGCGCCAGCAGCTTGGGGTCCGAGAGATCCTGGGGCTACACCTTC; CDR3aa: CASSLGSERSWGYTF
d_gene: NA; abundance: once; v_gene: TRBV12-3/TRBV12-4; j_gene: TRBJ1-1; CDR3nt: TGTGCCAGCATTGGGGGGACTGAAGCTTTCTTT; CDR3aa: CASIGGTEAFF
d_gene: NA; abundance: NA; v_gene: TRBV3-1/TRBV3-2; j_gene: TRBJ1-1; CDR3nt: TGTGCCAGCAGCACAGGGTCTACTGAAGCTTTCTTT; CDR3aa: CASSTGSTEAFF
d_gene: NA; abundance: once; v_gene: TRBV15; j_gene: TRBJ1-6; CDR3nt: TGTGCCACCAGCAGGTCCACAGGGAAGAATTCACCCCTCCACTTT; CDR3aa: CATSRSTGKNSPLHF
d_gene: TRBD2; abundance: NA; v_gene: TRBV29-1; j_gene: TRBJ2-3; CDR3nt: TGCAGCGCCTCGGGTAGCGGGGGGGTAGGAGATACGCAGTATTTT; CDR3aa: CSASGSGGVGDTQYF
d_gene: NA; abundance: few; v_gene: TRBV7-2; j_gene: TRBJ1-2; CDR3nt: TGTGCCAGCAGCTTTACATCGCCTGGCTACACCTTC; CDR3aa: CASSFTSPGYTF
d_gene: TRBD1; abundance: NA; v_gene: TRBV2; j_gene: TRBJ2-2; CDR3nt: TGTGCCAGCGTTGGACAGGGAAAGAGGACCGGGGAGCTGTTTTTT; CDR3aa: CASVGQGKRTGELFF